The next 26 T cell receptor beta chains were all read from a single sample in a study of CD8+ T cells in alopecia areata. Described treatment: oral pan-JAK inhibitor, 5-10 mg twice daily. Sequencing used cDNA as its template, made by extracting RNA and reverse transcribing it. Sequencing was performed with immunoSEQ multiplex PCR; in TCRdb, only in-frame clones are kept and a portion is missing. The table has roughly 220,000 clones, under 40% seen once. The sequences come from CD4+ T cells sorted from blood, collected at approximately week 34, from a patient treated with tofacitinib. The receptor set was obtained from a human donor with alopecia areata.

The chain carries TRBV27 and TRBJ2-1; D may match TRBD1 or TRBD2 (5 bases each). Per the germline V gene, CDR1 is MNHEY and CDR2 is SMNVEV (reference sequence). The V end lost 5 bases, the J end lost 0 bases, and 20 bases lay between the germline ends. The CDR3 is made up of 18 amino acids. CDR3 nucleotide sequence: TGTGCCAGCAGTCCCGGGGCATCGGGGATGGGCTCCTACAATGAGCAGTTCTTC. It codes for CASSPGASGMGSYNEQFF.

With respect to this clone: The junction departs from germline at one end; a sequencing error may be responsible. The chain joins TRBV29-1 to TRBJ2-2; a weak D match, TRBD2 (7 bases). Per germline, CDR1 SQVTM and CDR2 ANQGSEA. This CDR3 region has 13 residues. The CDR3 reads CSAAEWGGTGSCF. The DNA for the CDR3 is TGCAGCGCGGCGGAGTGGGGGGGCACCGGGAGCTGTTTT.

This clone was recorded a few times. The CDR3 nucleotides read TGTGCCAGCAGAGCGGGGGGACGCAATCAGCCCCAGCATTTT. This encodes CASRAGGRNQPQHF. The V gene is TRBV25-1, the J gene TRBJ1-5; weak D call: TRBD1 (5 bases). This CDR3 has 14 amino acids. CDR1 is MGHDK and CDR2 is SYGVNS in the germline V gene. V lost 6 bases to trimming and J lost 2 bases, with 11 bases between them.

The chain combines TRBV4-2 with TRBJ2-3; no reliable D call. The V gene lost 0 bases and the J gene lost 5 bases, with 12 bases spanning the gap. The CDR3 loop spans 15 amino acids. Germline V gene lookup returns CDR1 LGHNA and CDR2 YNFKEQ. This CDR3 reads CASSQDFSTEDTQYF. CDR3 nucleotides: TGTGCCAGCAGCCAAGATTTCAGTACGGAAGATACGCAGTATTTT.

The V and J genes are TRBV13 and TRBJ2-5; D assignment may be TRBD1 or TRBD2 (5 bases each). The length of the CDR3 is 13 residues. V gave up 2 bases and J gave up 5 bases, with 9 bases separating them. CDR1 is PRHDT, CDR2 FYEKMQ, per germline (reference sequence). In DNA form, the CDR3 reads TGTGCCAGCAGCTTAAGGGACCTTGAGACCCAGTACTTC. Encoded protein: CASSLRDLETQYF.

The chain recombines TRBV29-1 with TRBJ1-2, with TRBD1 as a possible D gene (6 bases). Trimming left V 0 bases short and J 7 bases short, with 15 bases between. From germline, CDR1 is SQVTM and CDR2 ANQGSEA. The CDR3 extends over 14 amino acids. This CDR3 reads CSVEDAGAPFGYTF. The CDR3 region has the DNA TGCAGCGTTGAAGACGCGGGGGCGCCTTTTGGCTACACCTTC.

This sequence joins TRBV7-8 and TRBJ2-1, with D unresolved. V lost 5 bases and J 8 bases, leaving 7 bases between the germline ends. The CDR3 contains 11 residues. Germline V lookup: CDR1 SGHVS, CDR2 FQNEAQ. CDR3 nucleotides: TGTGCCAGCAGCGCATCGTATGAGCAGTTCTTC. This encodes CASSASYEQFF.

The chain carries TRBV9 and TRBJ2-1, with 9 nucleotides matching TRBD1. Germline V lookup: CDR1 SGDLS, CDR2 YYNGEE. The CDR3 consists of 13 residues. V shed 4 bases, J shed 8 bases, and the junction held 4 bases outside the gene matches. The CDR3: CASSPRDRDEQFF. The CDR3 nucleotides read TGTGCCAGCAGCCCCCGGGACAGGGATGAGCAGTTCTTC.

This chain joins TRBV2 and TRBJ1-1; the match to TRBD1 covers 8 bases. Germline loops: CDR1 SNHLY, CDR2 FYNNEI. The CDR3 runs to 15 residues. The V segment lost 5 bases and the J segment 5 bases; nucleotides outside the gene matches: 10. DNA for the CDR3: TGTGCCAGCAGTTCGGACAGGGTAGAAGGGACTGAAGCTTTCTTT. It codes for CASSSDRVEGTEAFF.

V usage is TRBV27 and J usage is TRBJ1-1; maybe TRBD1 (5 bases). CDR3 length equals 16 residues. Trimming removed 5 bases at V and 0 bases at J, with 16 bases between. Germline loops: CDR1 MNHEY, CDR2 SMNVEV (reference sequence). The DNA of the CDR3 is TGTGCCAGCAGTACAACCCTTTGGACAATGAACACTGAAGCTTTCTTT. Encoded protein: CASSTTLWTMNTEAFF.

CDR3 sequence: CASSSQGFGYTF. In DNA, the CDR3 is TGTGCCAGCAGTTCACAGGGATTTGGCTACACCTTC. The chain links TRBV27 to TRBJ1-2, with D perhaps TRBD1 (6 bases). The V gene's germline CDR1 is MNHEY and CDR2 SMNVEV (reference sequence). V lost 4 bases to trimming and J lost 7 bases, with 10 bases between them. The CDR3 has 12 amino acids.

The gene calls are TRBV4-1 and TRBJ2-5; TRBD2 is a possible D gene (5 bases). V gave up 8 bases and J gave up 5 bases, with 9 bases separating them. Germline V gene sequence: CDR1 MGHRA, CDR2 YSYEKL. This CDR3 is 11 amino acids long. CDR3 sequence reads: CASGEWETQYF. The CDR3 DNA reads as TGCGCCAGCGGGGAGTGGGAGACCCAGTACTTC.

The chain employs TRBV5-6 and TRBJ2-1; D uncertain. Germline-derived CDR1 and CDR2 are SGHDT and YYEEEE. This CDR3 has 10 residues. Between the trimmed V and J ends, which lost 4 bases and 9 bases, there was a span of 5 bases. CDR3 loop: CASSGSEQFF. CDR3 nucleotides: TGTGCCAGCAGCGGTAGTGAGCAGTTCTTC.

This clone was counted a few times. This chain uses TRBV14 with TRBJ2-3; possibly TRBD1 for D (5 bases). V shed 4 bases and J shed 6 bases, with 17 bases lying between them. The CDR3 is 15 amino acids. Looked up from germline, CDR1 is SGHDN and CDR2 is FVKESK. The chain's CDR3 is CASSPLYPQVDTQYF. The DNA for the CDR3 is TGTGCCAGCAGCCCACTATACCCACAGGTGGATACGCAGTATTTT.

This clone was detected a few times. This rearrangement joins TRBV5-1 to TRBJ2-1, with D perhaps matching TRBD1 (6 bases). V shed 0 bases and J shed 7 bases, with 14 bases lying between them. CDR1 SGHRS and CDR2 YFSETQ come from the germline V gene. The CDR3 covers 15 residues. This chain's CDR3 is CASSLGTAFRNEQFF. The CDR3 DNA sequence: TGCGCCAGCAGCTTGGGGACAGCCTTTAGAAATGAGCAGTTCTTC.

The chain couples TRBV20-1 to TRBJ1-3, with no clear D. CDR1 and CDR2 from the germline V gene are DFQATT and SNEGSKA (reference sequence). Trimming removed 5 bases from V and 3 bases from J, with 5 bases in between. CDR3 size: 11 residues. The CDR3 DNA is TGCAGTGCTCTTGGTGGAAACACCATATATTTT. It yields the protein CSALGGNTIYF.

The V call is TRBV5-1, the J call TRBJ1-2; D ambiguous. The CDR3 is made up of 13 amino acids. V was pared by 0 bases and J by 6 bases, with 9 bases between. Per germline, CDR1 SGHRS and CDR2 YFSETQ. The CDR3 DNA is TGCGCCAGCAGCTTGGATAGGGCAGATGGCTACACCTTC. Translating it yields CASSLDRADGYTF.

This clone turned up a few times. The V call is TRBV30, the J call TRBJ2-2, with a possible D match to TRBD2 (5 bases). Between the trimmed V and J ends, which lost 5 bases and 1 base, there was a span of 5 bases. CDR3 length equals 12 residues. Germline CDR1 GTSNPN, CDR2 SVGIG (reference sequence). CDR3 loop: CAWGLNTGELFF. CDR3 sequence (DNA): TGTGCCTGGGGACTGAACACCGGGGAGCTGTTTTTT.

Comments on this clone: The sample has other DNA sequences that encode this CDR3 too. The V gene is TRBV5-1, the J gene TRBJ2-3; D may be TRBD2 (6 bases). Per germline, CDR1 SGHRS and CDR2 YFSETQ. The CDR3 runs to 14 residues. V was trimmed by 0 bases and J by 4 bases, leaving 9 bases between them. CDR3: CASSLGGTADTQYF. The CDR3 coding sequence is TGCGCCAGCAGCTTGGGGGGGACTGCAGATACGCAGTATTTT.

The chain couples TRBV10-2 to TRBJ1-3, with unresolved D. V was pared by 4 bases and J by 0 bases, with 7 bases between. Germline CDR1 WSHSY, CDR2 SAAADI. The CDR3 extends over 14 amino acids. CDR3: CASSVTVSGNTIYF. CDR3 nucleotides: TGCGCCAGCAGTGTGACGGTCTCTGGAAACACCATATATTTT.

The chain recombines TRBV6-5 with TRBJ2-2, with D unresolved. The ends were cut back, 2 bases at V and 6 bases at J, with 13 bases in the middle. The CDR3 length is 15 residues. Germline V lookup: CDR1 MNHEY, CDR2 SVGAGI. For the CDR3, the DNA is TGTGCCAGCAGTTACAGGCCCCTGGTGCCCGGGGAGCTGTTTTTT. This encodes CASSYRPLVPGELFF.

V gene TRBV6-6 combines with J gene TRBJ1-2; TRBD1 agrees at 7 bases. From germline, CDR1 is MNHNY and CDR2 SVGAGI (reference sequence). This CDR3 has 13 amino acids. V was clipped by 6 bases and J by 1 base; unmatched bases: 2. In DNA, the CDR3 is TGTGCCAGCAGCCCAGGGGGTAACTATGGCTACACCTTC. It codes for CASSPGGNYGYTF.

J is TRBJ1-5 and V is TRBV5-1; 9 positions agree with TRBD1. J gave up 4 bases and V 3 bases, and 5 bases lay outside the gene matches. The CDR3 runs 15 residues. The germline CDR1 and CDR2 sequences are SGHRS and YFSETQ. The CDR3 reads CASSWGTGINQPQHF. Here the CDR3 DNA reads TGCGCCAGCAGCTGGGGGACAGGGATAAATCAGCCCCAGCATTTT.

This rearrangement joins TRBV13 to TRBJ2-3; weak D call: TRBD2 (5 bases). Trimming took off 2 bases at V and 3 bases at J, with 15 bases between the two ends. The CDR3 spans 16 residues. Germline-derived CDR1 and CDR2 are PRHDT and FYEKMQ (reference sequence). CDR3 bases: TGTGCCAGCAGCTTACGCGTAACTGGGGAGACAGATACGCAGTATTTT. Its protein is CASSLRVTGETDTQYF.

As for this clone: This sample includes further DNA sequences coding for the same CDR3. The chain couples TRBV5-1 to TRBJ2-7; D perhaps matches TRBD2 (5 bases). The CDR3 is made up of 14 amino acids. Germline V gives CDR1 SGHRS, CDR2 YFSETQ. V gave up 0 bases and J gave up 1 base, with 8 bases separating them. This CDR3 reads CASSLVSGSYEQYF. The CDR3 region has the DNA TGCGCCAGCAGCTTGGTCAGCGGTTCCTACGAGCAGTACTTC.

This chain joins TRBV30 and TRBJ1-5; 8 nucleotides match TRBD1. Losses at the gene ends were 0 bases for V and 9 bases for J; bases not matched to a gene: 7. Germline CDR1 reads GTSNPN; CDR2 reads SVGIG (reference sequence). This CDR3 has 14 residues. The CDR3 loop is CAWSVSTGESPQHF. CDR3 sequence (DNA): TGTGCCTGGAGTGTATCGACAGGGGAGTCGCCCCAGCATTTT.